The source of this T cell receptor beta chain is a study of molecular identifiers for immune sequencing clone quantification. The sample holds many counts of this clonotype. Its specificity is not known. Libraries for naive CD8 T cells, which were made from about 19,000 to 1,100,000 sorted cells, drew on 10%, 30% or 50% of the RNA. Naive CD8 T cells were FACS-sorted by CD8+CD4-CCR7+CD45RA+ markers. Study conclusions and caveats: Even with more than 950,000 naive cells present, spiked Jurkat TCR RNA from one cell was reportedly detectable.

Bulk TCR libraries used previously described methods and listed TCR primers. TCRdb called the PCR reads again in MiXCR, with one record for every CDR3 protein. The sample gives over 600,000 distinct CDR3 sequences, 15% to 20% of which show up once; about 0.9% is in the top ten. This CDR3 has 13 amino acids. V lost 1 base to trimming and J lost 5 bases, with 8 bases between them. Germline V gene data show CDR1 as SSHAT and CDR2 as FNYEAQ (reference sequence). The TCR was taken from a human donor in good health. Some libraries in this study had Jurkat cell RNA spiked in. Sequenced sample: naive CD8+ T cells from blood, with Jurkat cell RNA spiked in. The subset was: FACS-sorted CD8+CD4-CCR7+CD45RA+ naive T cells. The rearrangement links TRBV7-7 to TRBJ2-5; D is undetermined. This CDR3 reads CASSLGPTETQYF. CDR3 nucleotide sequence: TGTGCCAGCAGCTTAGGACCGACGGAGACCCAGTACTTC.